The 14 T cell receptor beta chains in this list originate from one sample, sequenced in a study of Graves' ophthalmopathy and Graves' hyperthyroidism. Investigators amplified TCR beta CDR3 regions from RNA transcripts. In the first round, RT-PCR was carried out with HTBI primers, and a multiplex PCR formed the second round. TCRdb re-analysed the multiplex PCR reads in MiXCR, keeping a single row per CDR3 protein. The table includes about 58,000 distinct CDR3 sequences, around 50% detected once. Material for sequencing was peripheral blood. These receptors came from an adult woman with Graves' ophthalmopathy.

A remark on this clonotype: A read error may account for a junction end that differs from germline. V is TRBV2 and J is TRBJ1-4; D remains ambiguous. Looked up from germline, CDR1 is SNHLY and CDR2 is FYNNEI. The CDR3 runs to 15 residues. The CDR3 loop is CASSRGRSLNEKLFF. The CDR3 DNA reads TGTGCCAGCAGCCGGGGTCGTTCCCTTAATGAAAAACTATTTTTT.

V is TRBV6-6 and J is TRBJ1-1; D gene unclear. Germline CDR1 reads MNHNY; CDR2 reads SVGAGI (reference sequence). This CDR3 is built from 13 residues. Trimming removed 5 bases from V and 6 bases from J, with 13 bases in between. For the CDR3, the DNA is TGTGCCAGCAGTCAGGAGAACAGAGCTGAAGCTTTCTTT. The encoded protein is CASSQENRAEAFF.

The genes are TRBV28 and TRBJ2-7, with TRBD2 identical over 11 bases. The junction had 12 bases not matched to a gene; V was cut back by 3 bases and J by 2 bases. Germline CDR1 reads MDHEN; CDR2 reads SYDVKM. CDR3 length equals 18 residues. The CDR3 sequence is CASSFGLAGGPGAYEQYF. CDR3 coding DNA: TGTGCCAGCAGTTTCGGGTTAGCGGGAGGGCCTGGAGCCTACGAGCAGTACTTC.

This chain connects TRBV6-5 to TRBJ2-5; 7 positions agree with TRBD1. Germline assignment: CDR1 MNHEY and CDR2 SVGAGI. This CDR3 comprises 13 residues. The V segment lost 10 bases and the J segment 5 bases; nucleotides outside the gene matches: 10. CDR3 in amino acids: CATNGQAEETQYF. The CDR3, as DNA: TGTGCCACCAATGGACAGGCGGAGGAGACCCAGTACTTC.

This clonotype rates as medium-sized (0.01 to 0.1%). The rearrangement joins TRBV19 to TRBJ1-6; D may be TRBD1 (5 bases). This CDR3 spans 13 amino acids. Germline CDR1 reads LNHDA; CDR2 reads SQIVND (reference sequence). V gave up 5 bases and J gave up 7 bases, with 9 bases separating them. CDR3: CASSRDGNSPLHF. DNA for the CDR3: TGTGCCAGTAGTCGGGACGGGAATTCACCCCTCCACTTT. The whole variable domain, remainder taken from reference TRBV19 and TRBJ1-6, is DGGITQSPKYLFRKEGQNVTLSCEQNLNHDAMYWYRQDPGQGLRLIYYSQIVNDFQKGDIAEGYSVSREKKESFPLTVTSAQKNPTAFYLCASSRDGNSPLHFGNGTRLTVT.

This clonotype was counted ten times or more. The final CDR3 position lacks the conserved phenylalanine or tryptophan, pointing to a likely read error. The V and J genes are TRBV20-1 and TRBJ1-1, with a tentative D call TRBD1 (5 bases). With 2 bases removed from V and 7 bases from J, the gap between germline ends came to 14 bases. CDR1 is DFQATT, CDR2 SNEGSKA, per germline (reference sequence). The length of the CDR3 is 13 residues. CDR3 coding DNA: TGCAGTGCTAGACAGGGAGGTGAACGTGAAGCTTTCCTT. Protein sequence: CSARQGGEREAFL.

This clonotype was observed at least ten times. CDR3 sequence reads: CATSDPGLAGGFQDTQYF. In nucleotides, the CDR3 is TGTGCCACCAGTGACCCAGGACTAGCGGGAGGCTTTCAAGATACGCAGTATTTT. J is TRBJ2-3 and V is TRBV24-1; 14 nucleotides match TRBD2. The CDR3 is 18 amino acids. The germline gives CDR1 KGHDR, CDR2 SFDVKD. J was trimmed by 5 bases and V by 4 bases; bases with no gene match: 10.

This clonotype showed up just once. Because the CDR3 is missing its conserved closing phenylalanine or tryptophan, this is likely a read error. This chain uses TRBV20-1 with TRBJ2-7; 11 bases map to TRBD2. The junction had 17 bases not matched to a gene; V was cut back by 6 bases and J by 7 bases. The germline CDR1 and CDR2 sequences are DFQATT and SNEGSKA (reference sequence). CDR3 length: 16 amino acids. CDR3 in DNA: TGCAGTGCCGGGAATCTAGCGGGAGGCACGTTAAATGAGCAGTACTCC. It is translated as CSAGNLAGGTLNEQYS.

This clonotype came up many times. Being one base from a much bigger clone, this may be a read error. The CDR3 here is CASSLGLAGTSAYEQYF. The CDR3 bases are TGCGCCAGCAGCTTAGGACTAGCGGGCACCTCCGCCTACGAGCAGTACTTC. This rearrangement joins TRBV5-1 to TRBJ2-7; 11 bases agree with TRBD2. The J segment lost 2 bases and the V segment lost 2 bases, leaving 9 bases of the junction unmatched. The CDR3 extends over 17 amino acids. CDR1 is SGHRS, CDR2 YFSETQ, per germline.

A remark on this clonotype: One end of the junction does not line up with germline, which may come from a read error. This sequence joins TRBV20-1 and TRBJ1-4; TRBD1 is a possible D gene (6 bases). The CDR3 sequence is 13 residues long. The germline V gene encodes CDR1 DFQATT and CDR2 SNEGSKA (reference sequence). The CDR3 coding sequence is TGCAGTGCTTACCGCGTGGGGGGGCAAAAGCTGTTTTTT. It specifies CSAYRVGGQKLFF.

V and J are TRBV29-1 and TRBJ2-2; D is unresolved. This CDR3 has 12 amino acids. Germline CDR1 reads SQVTM; CDR2 reads ANQGSEA. The V gene lost 0 bases and the J gene lost 1 base, with 0 bases spanning the gap. The CDR3 loop reads CSVEENTGELFF. CDR3 sequence (DNA): TGCAGCGTTGAAGAGAACACCGGGGAGCTGTTTTTT.

V and J are TRBV25-1 and TRBJ2-1; 7 positions agree with TRBD1. Trimming at V came to 4 bases and at J to 8 bases, leaving 17 bases not matched to a gene. The CDR3 is 17 residues long. CDR1 MGHDK and CDR2 SYGVNS come from the germline V gene. The chain's CDR3 is CASSARGGTALMDEQFF. As DNA, the CDR3 is TGTGCCAGCAGTGCTAGGGGTGGGACAGCGCTAATGGATGAGCAGTTCTTC.

V gene TRBV29-1 combines with J gene TRBJ2-1, with D possibly TRBD2 on 5 matching bases. Trimming stripped 3 bases from V and 12 bases from J, with 18 bases between. CDR1 SQVTM and CDR2 ANQGSEA come from the germline V gene. This CDR3 comprises 13 residues. CDR3 DNA: TGCAGCGTTGAGGGAGTCGGCACAGATACGCAGTTCTTC. Translated, it gives CSVEGVGTDTQFF.

With regard to this clonotype: No conserved phenylalanine or tryptophan ends this CDR3, so it is likely a read error. The limits of the CDR3 on the DNA are not certain, so only TCRdb's listed CDR3 is given. The chain carries TRBV7-2 and TRBJ1-6. Inclusive of both ends, the CDR3 amounts to 9 amino acids. The germline V gene encodes CDR1 SGHTA and CDR2 FQGNSA. The CDR3 sequence is CASSLKRNT.